Shown below are 11 T cell receptor beta chains from a single sample sequenced in a study of T-cell reconstitution after alpha-beta-depleted transplantation in children. Preparing the TCRbeta library involved the use of unique molecular identifiers. One entry per CDR3 protein, called by TCRdb with MiXCR from the PCR reads. This repertoire shows 200,000 or so distinct CDR3 sequences, roughly 6.3% found once; its top ten account for about 5%. This specimen consisted of PBMCs, obtained before TCRalphabeta/CD19-depleted stem cell transplant. The receptors shown here come from a girl less than two years old with combined immunodeficiency, due to receive a stem cell transplant.

On this clonotype itself: It may be a read error: a sequence one base away is much more abundant. The chain links TRBV29-1 to TRBJ1-1; no reliable D call. There are 12 residues in the CDR3. CDR1 and CDR2 from the germline V gene are SQVTM and ANQGSEA. The CDR3 spells CTSKDGNTEAFF. CDR3 DNA: TGCACCTCCAAGGACGGCAACACTGAAGCTTTCTTT.

As to this clonotype: This clone may be a read error of a much larger clone one base away. The chain joins TRBV5-6 to TRBJ2-5, with 7 positions matching TRBD2. The CDR3 runs 17 residues. Germline V CDR1 and CDR2: SGHDT, YYEEEE. Trimming took 2 bases from V and 6 from J; bases not matched to a gene: 16. The CDR3 nucleotides read TGTGCCAGCAGCTTAGTGTGGGCTAGCGGAAATCAAAAGACCCAGTACTTC. Its protein is CASSLVWASGNQKTQYF.

This clonotype was observed many times. J is TRBJ2-3 and V is TRBV10-3, with TRBD2 identical over 14 bases. The germline V gene encodes CDR1 ENHRY and CDR2 SYGVKD. The V gene end was trimmed by 3 bases and the J gene end by 4 bases; junction bases not matched to a gene: 3. The CDR3 sequence is 16 residues long. CDR3 amino acids: CAISEGTSGRADTQYF. CDR3 nucleotides: TGTGCCATCAGTGAAGGGACTAGCGGGAGAGCAGATACGCAGTATTTT.

In its sample, this clonotype was seen many times. V and J are TRBV21-1 and TRBJ2-6; whether TRBD1, the table's D call, matches the DNA was not checked. TRBV21-1 is tagged as a pseudogene. The CDR3 sequence is 18 residues long. In nucleotides, the CDR3 is TGTGCCAGCACCCCAGCCGCAGGGGAGGAATCTGGGGCCAACGTCCTGACTTTC. It codes for CASTPAAGEESGANVLTF.

This clonotype was seen at least ten times. The chain carries TRBV4-1 and TRBJ2-7, with 7 bases lining up with TRBD1. Germline V gene lookup returns CDR1 MGHRA and CDR2 YSYEKL. Trimming took 4 bases from V and 3 from J; bases not matched to a gene: 6. The CDR3 runs 14 residues. The DNA of the CDR3 is TGCGCCAGCAGCCCAAGGACAGGCGTCTACGAGCAGTACTTC. Protein sequence: CASSPRTGVYEQYF.

The sample holds many counts of this clonotype. This sequence joins TRBV3-1 and TRBJ2-3; TRBD2 matches 11 bases. This CDR3 contains 17 residues. Germline CDR1 LGHDT, CDR2 YNNKEL (reference sequence). V lost 6 bases, J lost 0 bases, and 8 bases stayed unmatched. CDR3 sequence (DNA): TGTGCCAGCAGTTTACTAGCGGGGGCGATTAGCACAGATACGCAGTATTTT. It codes for CASSLLAGAISTDTQYF.

The V and J genes are TRBV3-1 and TRBJ2-7; D possibly corresponds to TRBD2 (7 bases). Trimming removed 11 bases at V and 0 bases at J, with 29 bases between. Per the germline V gene, CDR1 is LGHDT and CDR2 is YNNKEL (reference sequence). The CDR3 spans 18 residues. The CDR3 spells CACCFAGVDGQISYEQYF. Written as DNA, the CDR3 is TGTGCCTGCTGTTTTGCGGGGGTGGACGGACAGATCTCCTACGAGCAGTACTTC.

There are many counts of this clonotype. This sequence joins TRBV14 and TRBJ2-1, with D possibly being TRBD1 or TRBD2 (5 bases each). CDR3 length equals 12 residues. V gave up 7 bases and J gave up 9 bases, with 13 bases separating them. The germline V gene encodes CDR1 SGHDN and CDR2 FVKESK. The CDR3: CASTRLGGEQFF. The CDR3 DNA reads TGTGCCAGCACCCGACTTGGGGGTGAGCAGTTCTTC.

This clonotype has a count of ten or more. This chain joins TRBV2 and TRBJ2-1; 7 bases are a match to TRBD2. The length of the CDR3 is 15 residues. V dropped 8 bases and J dropped 3; count of bases not matched to a gene: 10. Germline CDR1 and CDR2: SNHLY and FYNNEI. CDR3 in DNA: TGTGCCAGCGCACCCGGGGACTACGGCTACAATGAGCAGTTCTTC. Translation: CASAPGDYGYNEQFF.

This clonotype was seen at least ten times. This rearrangement joins TRBV7-6 to TRBJ2-1; D unresolved. V dropped 6 bases and J dropped 8 bases, with 20 bases sitting between them. The CDR3 sequence is 15 residues long. Germline CDR1 is SGHVS and CDR2 is FNYEAQ. CDR3 sequence reads: CASSPLPLYVDEQFF. The CDR3 nucleotides are TGTGCCAGCAGTCCGCTCCCCCTTTATGTCGATGAGCAGTTCTTC.

This clonotype has ten or more counts. The chain links TRBV29-1 to TRBJ2-7; TRBD2 aligns across 7 bases. Germline V lookup: CDR1 SQVTM, CDR2 ANQGSEA. This CDR3 is built from 16 residues. Unmatched junction bases numbered 12, after V lost 2 bases and J lost 2 bases. The CDR3 loop is CSVEKEEASGTYEQYF. The CDR3 nucleotides are TGCAGCGTTGAAAAGGAGGAGGCTAGCGGTACCTACGAGCAGTACTTC.